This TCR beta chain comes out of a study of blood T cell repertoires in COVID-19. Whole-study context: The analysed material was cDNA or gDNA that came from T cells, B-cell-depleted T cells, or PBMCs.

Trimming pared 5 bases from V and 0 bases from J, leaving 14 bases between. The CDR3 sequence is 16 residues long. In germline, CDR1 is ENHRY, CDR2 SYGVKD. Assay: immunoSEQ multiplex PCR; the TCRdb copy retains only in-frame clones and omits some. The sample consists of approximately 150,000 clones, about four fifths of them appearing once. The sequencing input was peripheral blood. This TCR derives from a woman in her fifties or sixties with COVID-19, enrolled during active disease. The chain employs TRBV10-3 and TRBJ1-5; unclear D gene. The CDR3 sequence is CAISSSGSGSNQPQHF. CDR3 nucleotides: TGTGCCATCAGTTCTTCAGGCAGCGGTAGCAATCAGCCCCAGCATTTT.